This passage covers 26 T cell receptor beta chains from one sample sequenced in a study of human T cells and chemical hapten exposure. TCRdb used MiXCR to reprocess the RACE reads, holding one entry per CDR3 protein. Here the sample spans about 80,000 distinct CDR3 sequences, approximately 15% being singletons. Time point in this sample: pre-sensitization, week 0. As to treatment: therapeutic diphenylcyclopropenone sensitization with weekly scalp DPC. The material was whole blood, obtained in connection with sensitization to the hapten diphenylcyclopropenone (DPC). These receptors all stem from a woman in her forties or fifties with alopecia areata. Some clones in this sample may be carry-over from other donors' samples.

The J gene is TRBJ2-7, the V gene TRBV12-3 or TRBV12-4; no reliable D call. This CDR3 contains 14 residues. The germline V and J ends were trimmed by 3 bases and 2 bases, with 11 bases remaining between them. CDR3 in amino acids: CASSFGLGAYEQYF. The CDR3 coding sequence is TGTGCCAGCAGTTTTGGCCTAGGCGCCTACGAGCAGTACTTC.

This clonotype was observed a handful of times. V usage is TRBV20-1 and J usage is TRBJ2-5, with 7 bases aligning to TRBD1. Germline values: CDR1 DFQATT, CDR2 SNEGSKA (reference sequence). Trimming took 3 bases from V and 0 from J; bases not matched to a gene: 7. This CDR3 has 15 residues. This CDR3 is CSARESQGYQETQYF. The CDR3 DNA follows: TGCAGTGCTAGGGAATCACAGGGGTACCAAGAGACCCAGTACTTC.

This clonotype came up a few times. The chain joins TRBV7-6 to TRBJ2-7; 7 nucleotides agree with TRBD1. CDR3 length: 17 residues. Germline V gene data show CDR1 as SGHVS and CDR2 as FNYEAQ. The trim removed 1 base at V and 0 bases at J, leaving 9 bases unmatched. DNA of the CDR3: TGTGCCAGCAGCTTAGGACCCAGGACAGGACCCTCCTACGAGCAGTACTTC. Amino acids: CASSLGPRTGPSYEQYF.

In its sample, this clonotype was seen many times. The chain employs TRBV28 and TRBJ2-7; 10 bases are a match to TRBD1. The CDR3 has 15 residues. Per germline, CDR1 MDHEN and CDR2 SYDVKM. The J segment lost 3 bases and the V segment lost 1 base, leaving 3 bases of the junction unmatched. Written as DNA, the CDR3 is TGTGCCAGCAGTTTATCTCGGACAGGGGGCTACGAGCAGTACTTC. It translates to CASSLSRTGGYEQYF.

This clonotype was observed at least ten times. The chain recombines TRBV12-3 or TRBV12-4 with TRBJ1-2; the D gene is possibly TRBD1 (6 bases). There are 17 residues in the CDR3. Trimming stripped 3 bases from V and 3 bases from J, with 20 bases between. The CDR3 DNA is TGTGCCAGCAGTTTCGAAGGGGCCACAGGGTCCCACTATGGCTACACCTTC. Translation gives CASSFEGATGSHYGYTF.

This clonotype has just a few counts. The gene calls are TRBV27 and TRBJ2-3; the D is unclear. Germline V gives CDR1 MNHEY, CDR2 SMNVEV (reference sequence). The CDR3 extends over 13 amino acids. Trimming stripped 3 bases from V and 5 bases from J, with 9 bases between. CDR3 nucleotides: TGTGCCAGCAGTTTCTCCCCACAAGATACGCAGTATTTT. This translates into CASSFSPQDTQYF.

V usage is TRBV7-2 and J usage is TRBJ2-7, with 10 bases aligning to TRBD2. Germline CDR1 reads SGHTA; CDR2 reads FQGNSA. The junction had 3 bases not matched to a gene; V was cut back by 0 bases and J by 4 bases. The CDR3 length is 15 residues. CDR3 loop: CASSLATSGSYEQYF. DNA for the CDR3: TGTGCCAGCAGCTTAGCGACTAGCGGGTCGTACGAGCAGTACTTC.

V gene TRBV29-1 combines with J gene TRBJ2-4, with D tentatively TRBD1 or TRBD2 (6 bases each). This CDR3 is 14 amino acids long. Trimming took off 6 bases at V and 8 bases at J, with 20 bases between the two ends. Germline V gene lookup returns CDR1 SQVTM and CDR2 ANQGSEA. The CDR3 sequence is CSVTGTDRRDIQYF. The DNA of the CDR3 is TGCAGCGTGACCGGCACTGACAGGAGGGACATTCAGTACTTC.

In its sample, this clonotype was seen many times. The chain has TRBV11-3 and TRBJ2-1; 7 bases agree with TRBD1. There are 15 residues in the CDR3. J gave up 5 bases and V 5 bases, and 9 bases lay outside the gene matches. Germline lookup yields CDR1 SGHNT and CDR2 YENEEA. CDR3 loop: CASSVEGATHNEQFF. In nucleotides, the CDR3 is TGTGCCAGCAGCGTCGAGGGGGCGACCCACAATGAGCAGTTCTTC. Filled out from reference TRBV11-3 and TRBJ2-1, the complete variable domain reads EAGVVQSPRYKIIEKKQPVAFWCNPISGHNTLYWYLQNLGQGPELLIRYENEEAVDDSQLPKDRFSAERLKGVDSTLKIQPAELGDSAVYLCASSVEGATHNEQFFGPGTRLTVL.

This clonotype was recorded a few times. This chain connects TRBV29-1 to TRBJ1-4; D is undetermined. Germline lookup yields CDR1 SQVTM and CDR2 ANQGSEA. V dropped 7 bases and J dropped 3 bases, with 9 bases sitting between them. The CDR3 spans 12 residues. Written as DNA, the CDR3 is TGCAGCGCCAGGTCTTCTAATGAAAAACTGTTTTTT. It yields the protein CSARSSNEKLFF.

This clonotype appeared a few times. The chain couples TRBV7-2 to TRBJ1-3, with D tentatively TRBD1 (5 bases). V lost 1 base to trimming and J lost 4 bases, with 11 bases between them. CDR3 length: 15 residues. The germline V gene encodes CDR1 SGHTA and CDR2 FQGNSA. CDR3 coding DNA: TGTGCCAGCAGCTTAGAAGGGGTAGACGGAAACACCATATATTTT. Translating it yields CASSLEGVDGNTIYF.

The chain carries TRBV21-1 and TRBJ2-3. TRBV21-1 is a documented pseudogene. CDR3 length: 13 amino acids. In DNA form, the CDR3 reads TGTGCCAGCAGCAAAGGGAGCACAGATACGCAGTATTTT. Its translation: CASSKGSTDTQYF.

This clonotype showed up just a few times. The chain carries TRBV18 and TRBJ2-7, with 9 nucleotides matching TRBD2. The trim removed 6 bases at V and 2 bases at J, leaving 5 bases unmatched. CDR3 length: 14 residues. The germline gives CDR1 KGHSH, CDR2 LQKENI. CDR3 in amino acids: CASSQTSGPYEQYF. Written as DNA, the CDR3 is TGTGCCAGCTCGCAAACTAGCGGGCCCTACGAGCAGTACTTC.

The rearrangement links TRBV11-2 to TRBJ1-2, with 7 positions matching TRBD1. The CDR3 consists of 15 residues. Germline V CDR1 and CDR2: SGHAT, FQNNGV. Trimming cost V 2 bases and J 5 bases; bases outside gene matches: 8. CDR3 sequence reads: CASSLTGTDLYGYTF. CDR3 in DNA: TGTGCCAGCAGCTTAACCGGGACAGACCTATATGGCTACACCTTC. Variable domain in full (rest from reference TRBV11-2 and TRBJ1-2): EAGVAQSPRYKIIEKRQSVAFWCNPISGHATLYWYQQILGQGPKLLIQFQNNGVVDDSQLPKDRFSAERLKGVDSTLKIQPAKLEDSAVYLCASSLTGTDLYGYTFGSGTRLTVV.

This clonotype was seen more than once but under ten times. V is TRBV19 and J is TRBJ2-3, with 7 bases aligning to TRBD2. The CDR3 runs to 16 residues. V lost 3 bases and J lost 2; bases outside the gene matches: 8. Germline V gene sequence: CDR1 LNHDA, CDR2 SQIVND (reference sequence). CDR3 region: CASSIFREDPTDTQYF. The CDR3 DNA reads TGTGCCAGTAGTATCTTCCGGGAGGACCCCACAGATACGCAGTATTTT.

This clonotype was detected only a few times. CDR3 sequence: CASSALLGPSYEQYF. The CDR3 nucleotides read TGTGCCAGCAGCGCGTTACTGGGGCCCTCCTACGAGCAGTACTTC. The chain has TRBV7-2 and TRBJ2-7, with D possibly being TRBD1 (5 bases). Trimming shortened V by 5 bases and J by 0 bases, and 14 bases separated the two germline ends. Germline V gene data show CDR1 as SGHTA and CDR2 as FQGNSA. CDR3 length equals 15 residues.

This chain connects TRBV6-1 to TRBJ2-1; 7 positions agree with TRBD2. This CDR3 has 15 residues. In germline, CDR1 is MNHNS, CDR2 SASEGT. V dropped 8 bases and J dropped 8; count of bases not matched to a gene: 15. Here the CDR3 DNA reads TGTGCCAGCCGCAGGGAGGGTAGACTAGGAGATGAGCAGTTCTTC. This gives the protein CASRREGRLGDEQFF.

This clonotype was picked up many times. CDR3 nucleotide sequence: TGTGCCTGGAGTGCTTGGGACAGGGGCTTAGCAGATACGCAGTATTTT. Translated, it gives CAWSAWDRGLADTQYF. This chain connects TRBV30 to TRBJ2-3; 10 nucleotides agree with TRBD1. From germline, CDR1 is GTSNPN and CDR2 SVGIG (reference sequence). The CDR3 covers 16 residues. The J segment lost 4 bases and the V segment lost 1 base, leaving 8 bases of the junction unmatched.

This clonotype was seen more than once but under ten times. The CDR3 DNA is TGCGCCAGCAGCCCAGGGCTAGCGGGAGGGCCGGGTGAGCAGTTCTTC. Amino acid sequence: CASSPGLAGGPGEQFF. The chain has TRBV5-1 and TRBJ2-1; TRBD2 agrees at 12 bases. V lost 4 bases to trimming and J lost 9 bases; unmatched junction nucleotides: 11. CDR1 and CDR2 (germline): SGHRS, YFSETQ. CDR3 length equals 16 residues.

This clonotype has only a few counts. The chain is built from TRBV6-2 or TRBV6-3 and TRBJ2-5; D not resolved. The CDR3 totals 15 residues. Germline-derived CDR1 and CDR2 are MNHEY and SVGEGT. V shed 8 bases and J shed 4 bases, with 20 bases lying between them. DNA for the CDR3: TGTGCCAGCGCTCCGGATGGTCCGGTTCTAGAGACCCAGTACTTC. Translation: CASAPDGPVLETQYF.

This clonotype was observed a handful of times. The chain combines TRBV29-1 with TRBJ2-7; TRBD2 aligns across 7 bases. Germline trimming cut 6 bases from V and 3 bases from J; bases unmatched to any gene: 5. This CDR3 is 12 amino acids long. The V gene's germline CDR1 is SQVTM and CDR2 ANQGSEA. CDR3 amino acids: CSVHGTNYEQYF. The CDR3 bases are TGCAGCGTCCATGGGACTAACTACGAGCAGTACTTC.

This clonotype was seen a few times. The V and J genes are TRBV4-1 and TRBJ1-5, with a tentative D call TRBD1 (6 bases). CDR3 length: 14 residues. Trimming stripped 4 bases from V and 5 bases from J, with 12 bases between. The V gene's germline CDR1 is MGHRA and CDR2 YSYEKL. The CDR3, as DNA: TGCGCCAGCAGCCCGGTCAGGGGCGATCAGCCCCAGCATTTT. Residues: CASSPVRGDQPQHF.

This clonotype showed up just a few times. The rearrangement joins TRBV29-1 to TRBJ1-2; TRBD1 is a possible D gene (6 bases). V was clipped by 7 bases and J by 7 bases, with 22 bases between them. The CDR3 length is 14 residues. Germline-derived CDR1 and CDR2 are SQVTM and ANQGSEA. Here the CDR3 reads CSAGGRGASPGYTF. The CDR3 DNA is TGCAGCGCCGGTGGTCGGGGGGCCTCTCCTGGCTACACCTTC.

As for this clonotype: With a much larger clone just one base away, this may be a read error. The chain links TRBV11-2 to TRBJ2-2, with a possible D match to TRBD1 (5 bases). The germline V gene has CDR1 SGHAT and CDR2 FQNNGV. This CDR3 is built from 15 residues. CDR3 nucleotides: TGTGTCAGCACCCGGACATCCCCAAGTAGCGGGGAGCTGTTTTTT. Encoded protein: CVSTRTSPSSGELFF.

The chain combines TRBV7-2 with TRBJ2-3; 8 nucleotides line up with TRBD2. With V trimmed by 4 bases and J by 0 bases, 15 bases remained unmatched. The CDR3 runs 19 residues. Germline V lookup: CDR1 SGHTA, CDR2 FQGNSA. CDR3 sequence: CASSSTLGVAGLSTDTQYF. CDR3 coding DNA: TGTGCCAGCAGCTCTACCCTGGGAGTAGCGGGGCTAAGCACAGATACGCAGTATTTT. The whole variable domain, remainder taken from reference TRBV7-2 and TRBJ2-3, is GAGVSQSPSNKVTEKGKDVELRCDPISGHTALYWYRQSLGQGLEFLIYFQGNSAPDKSGLPSDRFSAERTGGSVSTLTIQRTQQEDSAVYLCASSSTLGVAGLSTDTQYFGPGTRLTVL.

In this sample, this clonotype turned up once. The CDR3 loop is CASSKVRSGSNQPQHF. The CDR3 coding sequence is TGTGCCAGCAGCAAAGTTAGATCCGGCTCCAATCAGCCCCAGCATTTT. The J gene is TRBJ1-5, the V gene TRBV21-1. TRBV21-1 is a pseudogene segment. CDR3 size: 16 residues.